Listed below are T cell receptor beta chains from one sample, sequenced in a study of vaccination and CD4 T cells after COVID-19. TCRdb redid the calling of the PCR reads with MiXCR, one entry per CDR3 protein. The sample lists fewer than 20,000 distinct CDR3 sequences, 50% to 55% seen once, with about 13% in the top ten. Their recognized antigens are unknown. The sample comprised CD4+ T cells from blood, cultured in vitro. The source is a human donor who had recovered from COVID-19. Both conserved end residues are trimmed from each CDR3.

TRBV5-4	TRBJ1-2	ASSGGGSNGYT
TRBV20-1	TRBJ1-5	SARGLRALGGNQPQH
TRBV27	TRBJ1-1	ASSTNRETEAF
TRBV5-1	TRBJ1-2	ASSLEGQGVDGYT
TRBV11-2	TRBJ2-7	ACRYVGQSSYEQY
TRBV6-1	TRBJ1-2	ASSPGPLGYT
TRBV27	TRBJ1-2	ASRDPRHYGYT
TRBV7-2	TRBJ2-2	ASSLGGTSGELF
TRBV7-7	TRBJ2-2	ASSPRGGIGTGELF
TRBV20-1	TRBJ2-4	SARSLRGKNIQY
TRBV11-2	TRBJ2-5	ASSSVQGTRRETQY
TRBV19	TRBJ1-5	ASSQRPDSNQPQH
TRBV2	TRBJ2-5	ASLGGTTQY
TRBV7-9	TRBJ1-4	ASSNRGVQGLNEKLF
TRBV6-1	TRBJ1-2	ASSEAQGAAGYGYT
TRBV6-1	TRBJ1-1	ASSVQGARNTEAF
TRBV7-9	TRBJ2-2	ASSSSGTSNTGELF
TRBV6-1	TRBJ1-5	ASRIDKLDQPQH
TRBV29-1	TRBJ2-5	SVETRALLGETQY
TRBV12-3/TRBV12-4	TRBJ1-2	ASSLREGYT
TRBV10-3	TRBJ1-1	AIRPTGATTEAF
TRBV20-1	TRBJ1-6	SARGGRGAYSPLH
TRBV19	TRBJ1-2	ASSIDLNGGYT
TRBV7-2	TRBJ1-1	ASSSTGHTEAF
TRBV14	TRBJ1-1	ASSQVWGTEAF
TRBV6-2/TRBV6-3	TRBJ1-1	ASSYRDEAF
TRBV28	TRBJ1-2	ASSMQGMSYGYT
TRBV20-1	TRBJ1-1	SARRGGTEAF
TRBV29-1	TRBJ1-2	SVEGGYGYT
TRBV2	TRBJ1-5	ASRDREYNQPQH
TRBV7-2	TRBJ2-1	ASRGQPSYNEQF
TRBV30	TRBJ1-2	AWRAIEGNNYGYT
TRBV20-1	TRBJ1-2	SARDQNAINYGYT
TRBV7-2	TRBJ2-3	ASSFGTGRSDTQY
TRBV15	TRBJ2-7	ATSGQQGNEQY
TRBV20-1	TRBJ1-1	SARDYGPQGVNTEAF
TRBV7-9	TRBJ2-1	ASSLATAGGPYNEQF
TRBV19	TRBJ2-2	ASSIRDPGELF
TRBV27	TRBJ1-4	ASSSTGTNEKLF
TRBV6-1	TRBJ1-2	ASSEARFRVDGYT
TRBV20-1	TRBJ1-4	SAWTPREKLF
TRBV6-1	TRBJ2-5	ASSRAGGQETQY
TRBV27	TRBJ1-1	ASSPILVRARNTEAF
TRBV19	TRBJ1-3	ASSIQSSGNTIY
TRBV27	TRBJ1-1	ASSWTENTEAF
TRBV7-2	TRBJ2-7	ASSSDPSYEQY
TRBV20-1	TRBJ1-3	SASGPETGNTIY
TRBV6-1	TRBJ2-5	ASSPTLADQETQY
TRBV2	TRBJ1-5	ATLAGYNQPQH
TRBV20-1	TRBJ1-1	SARDPRQGKRRNTEAF
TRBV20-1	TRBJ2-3	SARSVAATDTQY